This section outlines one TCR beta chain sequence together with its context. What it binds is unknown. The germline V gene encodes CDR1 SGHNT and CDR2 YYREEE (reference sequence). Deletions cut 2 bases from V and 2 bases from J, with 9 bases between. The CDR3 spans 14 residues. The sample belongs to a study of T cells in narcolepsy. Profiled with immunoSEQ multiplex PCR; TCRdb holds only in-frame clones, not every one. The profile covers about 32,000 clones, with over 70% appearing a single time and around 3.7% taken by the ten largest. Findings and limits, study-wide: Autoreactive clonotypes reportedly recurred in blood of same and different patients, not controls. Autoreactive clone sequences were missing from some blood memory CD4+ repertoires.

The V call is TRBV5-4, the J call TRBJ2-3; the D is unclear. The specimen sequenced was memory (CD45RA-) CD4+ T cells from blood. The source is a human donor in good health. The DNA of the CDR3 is TGTGCCAGCAGCTTCCCTAGATCCACAGATACGCAGTATTTT. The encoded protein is CASSFPRSTDTQYF. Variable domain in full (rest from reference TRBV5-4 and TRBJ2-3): ETGVTQSPTHLIKTRGQQVTLRCSSQSGHNTVSWYQQALGQGPQFIFQYYREEENGRGNFPPRFSGLQFPNYSSELNVNALELDDSALYLCASSFPRSTDTQYFGPGTRLTVL.